The next 21 T cell receptor beta chains were all read from a single sample in a study of blood T cells in healthy people across ages (dated by TCRdb to between 2014 and 2017). The library came from 5' RACE. Sequencing used an Illumina HiSeq 2500. A second PCR of roughly 7 to 12 cycles was run with a J-beta primer mix and a sample-barcoded 5' primer. The public sequencing data were trimmed at Q25 with fastp and processed into clonotypes with MiXCR by TCRdb, which kept only in-frame beta chains. Under each unique CDR3 protein, matching rows form one entry showing the most common genes and DNA. The sample table contains about 1,500,000 distinct CDR3 sequences; only one count was recorded for about 40% of them. The ten largest clonotypes hold roughly 7.9% of the sample. The sequenced sample was blood. All receptors derive from a woman under 30 in good health.

This clonotype was recorded a few times. This chain joins TRBV3-1 and TRBJ2-7; TRBD1 might be the D (6 bases). Trimming removed 0 bases from V and 0 bases from J, with 15 bases in between. Germline assignment: CDR1 LGHDT and CDR2 YNNKEL (reference sequence). The CDR3 totals 17 residues. CDR3 protein: CASSQEWQGPSSYEQYF. CDR3 nucleotide sequence: TGTGCCAGCAGCCAAGAGTGGCAGGGGCCGAGCTCCTACGAGCAGTACTTC.

The rearrangement links TRBV6-2 or TRBV6-3 to TRBJ1-2, with D unresolved. Trimming stripped 4 bases from V and 8 bases from J, with 11 bases between. This CDR3 contains 12 residues. Per the germline V gene, CDR1 is MNHEY and CDR2 is SVGEGT. The CDR3 loop reads CASSSIEGGYTF. The CDR3 DNA sequence: TGTGCCAGCAGTTCCATTGAAGGGGGCTACACCTTC.

V usage is TRBV7-6 and J usage is TRBJ1-5, with a tentative D call TRBD1 (5 bases). CDR1 is SGHVS, CDR2 FNYEAQ, per germline. This CDR3 is 16 amino acids long. The V and J ends lost 5 bases and 0 bases respectively, with 14 bases between them. This CDR3 reads CASSQSRQHSNQPQHF. In DNA, the CDR3 is TGTGCCAGCAGCCAATCCCGACAGCATAGCAATCAGCCCCAGCATTTT. The variable domain in full, with the rest retrieved from reference TRBV7-6 and TRBJ1-5, is GAGVSQSPRYKVTKRGQDVALRCDPISGHVSLYWYRQALGQGPEFLTYFNYEAQQDKSGLPNDRFSAERPEGSISTLTIQRTEQRDSAMYRCASSQSRQHSNQPQHFGDGTRLSIL.

The V call is TRBV27, the J call TRBJ1-3; no reliable D call. The CDR3 runs 14 residues. In germline, CDR1 is MNHEY, CDR2 SMNVEV (reference sequence). V lost 5 bases, J lost 0 bases, and 8 bases lay in between. CDR3 region: CASSGQASGNTIYF. CDR3 DNA: TGTGCCAGCAGTGGGCAGGCCTCTGGAAACACCATATATTTT.

J is TRBJ1-1 and V is TRBV7-2, with D perhaps matching TRBD1 (5 bases). Germline assignment: CDR1 SGHTA and CDR2 FQGNSA. The CDR3 covers 16 residues. With 1 base removed from V and 0 bases from J, the gap between germline ends came to 12 bases. In DNA, the CDR3 is TGTGCCAGCAGCTTAGGGGACGGACACATGAACACTGAAGCTTTCTTT. It is translated as CASSLGDGHMNTEAFF. The full variable domain, completed using reference TRBV7-2 and TRBJ1-1, is GAGVSQSPSNKVTEKGKDVELRCDPISGHTALYWYRQSLGQGLEFLIYFQGNSAPDKSGLPSDRFSAERTGGSVSTLTIQRTQQEDSAVYLCASSLGDGHMNTEAFFGQGTRLTVV.

This rearrangement joins TRBV30 to TRBJ2-7; 7 bases agree with TRBD1. The J segment lost 3 bases and the V segment lost 4 bases, leaving 3 bases of the junction unmatched. This CDR3 contains 12 residues. Germline V CDR1 and CDR2: GTSNPN, SVGIG (reference sequence). CDR3 protein: CAWTAGGYEQYF. CDR3 coding DNA: TGTGCCTGGACCGCAGGGGGCTACGAGCAGTACTTC. The variable domain in full, with the rest retrieved from reference TRBV30 and TRBJ2-7, is SQTIHQWPATLVQPVGSPLSLECTVEGTSNPNLYWYRQAAGRGLQLLFYSVGIGQISSEVPQNLSASRPQDRQFILSSKKLLLSDSGFYLCAWTAGGYEQYFGPGTRLTVT.

This clonotype has just a few counts. The chain links TRBV4-1 to TRBJ2-1; 9 positions agree with TRBD2. J was trimmed by 2 bases and V by 1 base; bases with no gene match: 9. The length of the CDR3 is 18 residues. Germline lookup yields CDR1 MGHRA and CDR2 YSYEKL. The CDR3 DNA follows: TGCGCCAGCAGCCAAGGGCGGGGCGCTAGCGGGGCCTACAATGAGCAGTTCTTC. It is translated as CASSQGRGASGAYNEQFF.

Comments on this clonotype: Since a much larger clone is just one base distant, this may be a read error. In nucleotides, the CDR3 is TGTGCCAGCAGCTTAGCGGCAGGCTCAGATACGCAGTATTTT. It codes for CASSLAAGSDTQYF. V and J are TRBV7-9 and TRBJ2-3; no reliable D call. Germline CDR1 reads SEHNR; CDR2 reads FQNEAQ (reference sequence). Trimming removed 0 bases from V and 4 bases from J, with 8 bases in between. The CDR3 spans 14 residues.

The CDR3 sequence: CASSLGLTSGDTYEQYF. The CDR3 bases are TGTGCCAGCAGCTTAGGATTGACTAGCGGGGACACCTACGAGCAGTACTTC. V is TRBV7-9 and J is TRBJ2-5; the match to TRBD2 covers 11 bases. Matching the DNA end better, TRBJ2-7 makes the J call doubtful. Germline V gene lookup returns CDR1 SEHNR and CDR2 FQNEAQ (reference sequence). The CDR3 extends over 17 amino acids.

This rearrangement joins TRBV6-6 to TRBJ1-2; D gene ambiguous. The CDR3 has 14 amino acids. Deletions cut 0 bases from V and 6 bases from J, with 11 bases between. Germline V gene data show CDR1 as MNHNY and CDR2 as SVGAGI (reference sequence). The CDR3 nucleotides read TGTGCCAGCAGTTACTCGAAAGGTTTAGATGGCTACACCTTC. The encoded protein is CASSYSKGLDGYTF.

The chain carries TRBV7-2 and TRBJ2-7, with 8 bases matching TRBD1. J gave up 4 bases and V 5 bases, and 7 bases lay outside the gene matches. This CDR3 is 14 amino acids long. The germline CDR1 and CDR2 sequences are SGHTA and FQGNSA. CDR3 sequence: CASSADRGHYEQYF. CDR3 nucleotide sequence: TGTGCCAGCAGCGCAGACAGGGGCCATTACGAGCAGTACTTC.

This clonotype was seen more than once but under ten times. The genes are TRBV20-1 and TRBJ2-7, with D uncertain. Trimming removed 2 bases at V and 4 bases at J, with 12 bases between. Germline V gives CDR1 DFQATT, CDR2 SNEGSKA (reference sequence). The CDR3 length is 13 residues. This chain's CDR3 is CSARSRRSYEQYF. CDR3 nucleotide sequence: TGCAGTGCTAGATCCAGGCGGAGTTACGAGCAGTACTTC.

This clonotype has ten or more counts. This chain joins TRBV7-9 and TRBJ2-7; the D is unclear. From germline, CDR1 is SEHNR and CDR2 FQNEAQ (reference sequence). The CDR3 consists of 14 residues. V was pared by 6 bases and J by 1 base, with 13 bases between. The CDR3: CASSPTGTSYEQYF. For the CDR3, the DNA is TGTGCCAGCAGTCCTACCGGAACTTCCTACGAGCAGTACTTC.

This clonotype was seen only a few times. V and J are TRBV20-1 and TRBJ2-1, with TRBD2 matching over 8 bases. Germline V gene lookup returns CDR1 DFQATT and CDR2 SNEGSKA (reference sequence). This CDR3 has 17 amino acids. V lost 6 bases and J lost 1; bases outside the gene matches: 14. The CDR3 DNA reads as TGCAGTGCAGTGGCTAGCGGGCCTGCCCAATCCTACAATGAGCAGTTCTTC. This codes for CSAVASGPAQSYNEQFF.

A few counts support this clonotype. The chain has TRBV6-2 or TRBV6-3 and TRBJ2-7, with D tentatively TRBD1 (6 bases). Trimming left V 0 bases short and J 6 bases short, with 18 bases between. CDR1 and CDR2 (germline): MNHEY, SVGEGT. CDR3 size: 16 residues. This CDR3 is CASSYSLDRGPSEQYF. In DNA, the CDR3 is TGTGCCAGCAGTTACTCGTTGGACAGAGGTCCCTCCGAGCAGTACTTC.

This chain connects TRBV7-9 to TRBJ1-6; D call uncertain. The CDR3 has 12 amino acids. Trimming took off 8 bases at V and 10 bases at J, with 12 bases between the two ends. Germline CDR1 and CDR2: SEHNR and FQNEAQ (reference sequence). In nucleotides, the CDR3 is TGTGCCAGCGCCAGTTTAAGGTCACCCCTCCACTTT. Amino acid sequence: CASASLRSPLHF.

The chain uses TRBV2 and TRBJ2-1; 7 bases are shared with TRBD2. Germline V gene sequence: CDR1 SNHLY, CDR2 FYNNEI. This CDR3 has 15 amino acids. J lost 4 bases, V lost 7 bases, and 10 bases had no gene match. The CDR3, as DNA: TGTGCCAGCACCAAGGGAGCGGGGCCGTACAATGAGCAGTTCTTC. It specifies CASTKGAGPYNEQFF.

The table lists this clonotype with a few counts. V gene TRBV20-1 combines with J gene TRBJ1-2; 7 bases line up with TRBD1. V shed 3 bases and J 2 bases; nucleotides not matched to a gene: 3. The germline CDR1 and CDR2 sequences are DFQATT and SNEGSKA (reference sequence). This CDR3 spans 13 amino acids. Written as DNA, the CDR3 is TGCAGTGCTAGTTGGGGACAGAACTATGGCTACACCTTC. It translates to CSASWGQNYGYTF.

The chain has TRBV2 and TRBJ2-5; the match to TRBD2 covers 8 bases. V lost 8 bases and J lost 0; bases outside the gene matches: 11. Germline V gives CDR1 SNHLY, CDR2 FYNNEI. There are 16 residues in the CDR3. CDR3 in DNA: TGTGCCAGCGCGGAAGGGGTAGCGGGGTACCAAGAGACCCAGTACTTC. The encoded protein is CASAEGVAGYQETQYF. The variable domain in full, with the rest retrieved from reference TRBV2 and TRBJ2-5, is EPEVTQTPSHQVTQMGQEVILRCVPISNHLYFYWYRQILGQKVEFLVSFYNNEISEKSEIFDDQFSVERPDGSNFTLKIRSTKLEDSAMYFCASAEGVAGYQETQYFGPGTRLLVL.

Only a few counts were recorded for this clonotype. The V and J genes are TRBV4-1 and TRBJ1-2, with 10 bases lining up with TRBD1. CDR3 size: 15 residues. J gave up 7 bases and V 0 bases, and 5 bases lay outside the gene matches. Germline V lookup: CDR1 MGHRA, CDR2 YSYEKL. The CDR3 is CASSQDPGQGFGYTF. CDR3 bases: TGCGCCAGCAGCCAAGATCCGGGACAGGGGTTTGGCTACACCTTC.

This clonotype came up a few times. The chain is built from TRBV24-1 and TRBJ2-1; TRBD2 matches at 8 bases. The end of the DNA is better explained by TRBJ2-7, so the J call may be wrong. The CDR3 runs 13 residues. Germline-derived CDR1 and CDR2 are KGHDR and SFDVKD. CDR3 region: CATQAGGNNEQYF. The CDR3 nucleotides read TGTGCCACCCAGGCGGGAGGAAACAATGAGCAGTACTTC.